This TCR beta chain was recorded in a study of human T cells and chemical hapten exposure. In TCRdb, the RACE reads were re-called with MiXCR into one record per CDR3 protein. The sample lists approximately 46,000 distinct CDR3 sequences, about 9.6% occurring once. This CDR3 region has 14 residues. Looked up from germline, CDR1 is LNHDA and CDR2 is SQIVND (reference sequence). V lost 3 bases and J lost 6, with 12 bases in between. Time point specified: patch test 2, 6 weeks after DPC sensitization. Noted treatment: therapeutic diphenylcyclopropenone sensitization with weekly scalp DPC. Unfractionated whole blood was the source from which total RNA was extracted. This clonotype showed up just a few times.

This TCR was sampled from a woman aged 30 to 39 with alopecia areata. Some clones in this sample may be carry-over from other donors' samples. The sequencing used whole blood, collected in connection with sensitization to the hapten diphenylcyclopropenone (DPC). The chain carries TRBV19 and TRBJ1-5; TRBD1 might be the D (6 bases). The CDR3 nucleotides are TGTGCCAGTAGTATGGTTGGGGGCGTTCAGCCCCAGCATTTT. Amino acids: CASSMVGGVQPQHF. The full variable domain, in which reference TRBV19 and TRBJ1-5 provide the parts outside the CDR3, is DGGITQSPKYLFRKEGQNVTLSCEQNLNHDAMYWYRQDPGQGLRLIYYSQIVNDFQKGDIAEGYSVSREKKESFPLTVTSAQKNPTAFYLCASSMVGGVQPQHFGDGTRLSIL.